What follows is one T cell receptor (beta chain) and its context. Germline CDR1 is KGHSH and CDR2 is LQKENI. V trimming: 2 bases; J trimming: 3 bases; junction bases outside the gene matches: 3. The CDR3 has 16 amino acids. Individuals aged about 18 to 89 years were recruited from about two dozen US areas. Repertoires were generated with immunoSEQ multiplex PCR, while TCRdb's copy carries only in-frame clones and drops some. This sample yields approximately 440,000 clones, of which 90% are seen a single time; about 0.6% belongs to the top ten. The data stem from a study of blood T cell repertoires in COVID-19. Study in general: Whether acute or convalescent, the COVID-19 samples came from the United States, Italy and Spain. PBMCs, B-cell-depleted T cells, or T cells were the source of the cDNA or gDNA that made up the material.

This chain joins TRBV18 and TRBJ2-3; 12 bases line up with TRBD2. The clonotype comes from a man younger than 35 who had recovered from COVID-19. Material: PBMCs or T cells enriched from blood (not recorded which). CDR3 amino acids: CASSPGTSGLTDTQYF. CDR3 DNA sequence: TGTGCCAGCTCACCAGGGACTAGCGGGCTTACAGATACGCAGTATTTT.